A selection of T cell receptor beta chains follows, all from one sample in a study of T cells after yellow fever vaccination. In TCRdb, the 5' RACE reads were re-called with MiXCR into one record per CDR3 protein. The repertoire includes hundreds of thousands of distinct CDR3 sequences, approximately 3.8% of them detected once, and around 24% sits in the top ten. The sequences come from PBMCs, collected on the day of the yellow fever booster vaccination. The receptor source for this set is a man younger than 35 who received the YFV17D yellow fever vaccine. Each CDR3 is given with its conserved first and last residue. The D gene is left open where the match is weak. Part of the rows lack a size; the others show once, few, many or a class for expanded clones.

D gene	J gene	V gene	clone size	CDR3 DNA	CDR3 protein
NA	TRBJ1-5	TRBV4-2	NA	TGTGCCAGCAGCCAAGATCGGGGGTTTAGCAATCAGCCCCAGCATTTT	CASSQDRGFSNQPQHF
NA	TRBJ2-1	TRBV25-1	few	TGTGCCAGCAGTGCCCCTGATGAGCAGTTCTTC	CASSAPDEQFF
NA	TRBJ1-1	TRBV6-5	NA	TGTGCCAGCAGTTATCAGGGAGTGGGCACTGAAGCTTTCTTT	CASSYQGVGTEAFF
TRBD2	TRBJ2-5	TRBV5-1	NA	TGCGCCAGCAGACCTAGCGGGGCCGTCCAAGAGACCCAGTACTTC	CASRPSGAVQETQYF
NA	TRBJ2-2	TRBV5-1	NA	TGCGCCAGCAGCTTGGCGGCGGACGGGGGGGAGCTGTTTTTT	CASSLAADGGELFF
TRBD1	TRBJ2-1	TRBV20-1	many	TGCAGTGCTTTTGCGGACAGGGACCCTTACAATGAGCAGTTCTTC	CSAFADRDPYNEQFF
TRBD2	TRBJ2-2	TRBV7-9	few	TGTGCCAGCAGCTTGCCCACCGGGACTAGAAACACCGGGGAGCTGTTTTTT	CASSLPTGTRNTGELFF
TRBD2	TRBJ2-5	TRBV14	NA	TGTGCCAGCAGCCAAGATCGTCTAGCGGGGACCCAGTACTTC	CASSQDRLAGTQYF
TRBD1	TRBJ2-5	TRBV7-2	many	TGTGCCAGCAGCCAACCCCGGGACAGACTAAATTTGGAGACCCAGTACTTC	CASSQPRDRLNLETQYF
NA	TRBJ1-1	TRBV28	few	TGTGCCAGCCCCTCGGGGGGCACTGAAGCTTTCTTT	CASPSGGTEAFF
NA	TRBJ2-2	TRBV7-6	many	TGTGCCAGCAGCTTAGTAGCAGGGGGGGCCGGGGAGCTGTTTTTT	CASSLVAGGAGELFF
NA	TRBJ1-5	TRBV5-8	NA	TGTGCCAGCAGCGTCTCGTTAGGGCGCGGACAGCCCCAGCATTTT	CASSVSLGRGQPQHF
TRBD2	TRBJ2-1	TRBV20-1	many	TGCAGTGCTAGAGATCCCGCTAGCGGTTCCAATGAGCAGTTCTTC	CSARDPASGSNEQFF
NA	TRBJ1-2	TRBV11-2	NA	TGTGCCAGCAGGCCCGGGGGGGAAGCTAACTATGGCTACACCTTC	CASRPGGEANYGYTF
NA	TRBJ1-5	TRBV7-2	few	TGTGCCAGCAGCTCTGGGGTAGGGAACAGCAATCAGCCCCAGCATTTT	CASSSGVGNSNQPQHF
NA	TRBJ1-1	TRBV12-3/TRBV12-4	NA	TGTGCCAGCAATTGGGAAGAATCTAGTGCTTTCTTT	CASNWEESSAFF
TRBD2	TRBJ2-3	TRBV7-2	many	TGTGCCAGCAGTTTCCGGGGGGCAGATACGCAGTATTTT	CASSFRGADTQYF
NA	TRBJ2-2	TRBV5-4	many	TGTGCCAGCAGCTTGGCCGGGACCCCCCCCGGGGAGCTGTTTTTT	CASSLAGTPPGELFF
TRBD1	TRBJ1-2	TRBV3-1	NA	TGTGCCAGCCGACAGGGGCCCTCCTATGGCTACACCTTC	CASRQGPSYGYTF
NA	TRBJ1-1	TRBV12-3/TRBV12-4	NA	TGTGCCAGCGGAGGGGGGGTGGCGTGGAGCACTGAAGCTTTCTTT	CASGGGVAWSTEAFF
NA	TRBJ2-1	TRBV7-9	NA	TGTGCCAGCAGCTCCCGACAGGACCCCGAAAAACAGTTCTTC	CASSSRQDPEKQFF
NA	TRBJ2-5	TRBV5-1	many	TGCGCCAGCAGCTTCGGCCAGGGTGTAACAGAGACCCAGTACTTC	CASSFGQGVTETQYF
TRBD1	TRBJ1-5	TRBV15	few	TGTGCCACCAGCAGAGACAGACAGGGGAATCAGCCCCAGCATTTT	CATSRDRQGNQPQHF
NA	TRBJ1-5	TRBV7-2	many	TGTGCCAGCAGCCCACAGGGAACCCAGCCCCAGCATTTT	CASSPQGTQPQHF
NA	TRBJ1-2	TRBV4-1	many	TGCGCCAGCAGCCAAGTGGGGGCGGGGGGCTACACCTTC	CASSQVGAGGYTF
NA	TRBJ2-6	TRBV5-1	many	TGCGCCAGCAGCTTAACCGACTCTGGGGCCAACGTCCTGACTTTC	CASSLTDSGANVLTF
NA	TRBJ2-6	TRBV15	many	TGTGCCACCAAAGAGGCTGGGGCCAACGTCCTGACTTTC	CATKEAGANVLTF
NA	TRBJ2-5	TRBV7-8	many	TGTGCCAGCACCAAGGGGTGGGGGACCATTCAAGAGACCCAGTACTTC	CASTKGWGTIQETQYF
TRBD1	TRBJ1-2	TRBV20-1	NA	TGCAGTGCTCGTGACAGGGGAGCTGGCTACACCTTC	CSARDRGAGYTF
NA	TRBJ2-2	TRBV11-2	many	TGTGCCAGCAGCTTAGGTGGAGTGAACACCGGGGAGCTGTTTTTT	CASSLGGVNTGELFF
TRBD1	TRBJ1-2	TRBV6-1	many	TGTGCCAGCAGAAGACAGGGGGCTGGCTACACCTTC	CASRRQGAGYTF
TRBD2	TRBJ2-3	TRBV19	NA	TGTGCCAGGGGACTAGCGGGGATTGCAGATACGCAGTATTTT	CARGLAGIADTQYF
NA	TRBJ1-6	TRBV7-2	few	TGTGCCAGCAGCTTAGCGTCTGGGGTCTATAATTCACCCCTCCACTTT	CASSLASGVYNSPLHF
TRBD2	TRBJ2-7	TRBV5-1	many	TGCGCCAGCAGCATCCAGGGCGCGGGGGGCTCCTACGAGCAGTACTTC	CASSIQGAGGSYEQYF
TRBD2	TRBJ2-5	TRBV6-2/TRBV6-3	NA	TGTGCCAGCAGTTACGCGGGACTAGCGGGGGAAGAGACCCAGTACTTC	CASSYAGLAGEETQYF
NA	TRBJ2-1	TRBV4-3	many	TGCGCCAGCAGCCAAGACACGGGGGTCTGGGATGAGCAGTTCTTC	CASSQDTGVWDEQFF
NA	TRBJ1-5	TRBV12-3/TRBV12-4	many	TGTGCCAGCAGTCCTCCGGACAGTAATAGGCATCAGCCCCAGCATTTT	CASSPPDSNRHQPQHF
NA	TRBJ2-3	TRBV5-5	few	TGTGCCAGCAGCTTGGAGGGGGGGCCGGGAGATACGCAGTATTTT	CASSLEGGPGDTQYF
NA	TRBJ1-1	TRBV18	many	TGTGCCAGCTCACCACCGGGGCCAGGGAGAGGTGAAGCTTTCTTT	CASSPPGPGRGEAFF
NA	TRBJ2-7	TRBV7-2	NA	TGTGCCAGCAGCTTTCCCCTCTCCGGGGCCGAACAGCAGTACTTC	CASSFPLSGAEQQYF
NA	TRBJ1-2	TRBV19	few	TGTGCCAGTAGTATACTCCGGGACGGTGTGGGGTATGGCTACACCTTC	CASSILRDGVGYGYTF
NA	TRBJ1-5	TRBV28	NA	TGTGCCGCGCAAGGGGGACAGCCCCAGCATTTT	CAAQGGQPQHF
NA	TRBJ2-5	TRBV18	NA	TGTGCCAGCTCACCTTTACCGTGGCCCGACCGGGAGACCCAGTACTTC	CASSPLPWPDRETQYF
TRBD1	TRBJ2-5	TRBV6-2/TRBV6-3	many	TGTGCCAGCAGGGGACAGGGGAACCTCAGAGAGACCCAGTACTTC	CASRGQGNLRETQYF
NA	TRBJ2-5	TRBV29-1	many	TGCAGCGTTGTCAGGGCGGAGGAGACCCAGTACTTC	CSVVRAEETQYF
NA	TRBJ2-3	TRBV11-3	few	TGTGCCAGCAGCCCTGGGGGCCGAATCACAGATACGCAGTATTTT	CASSPGGRITDTQYF
NA	TRBJ2-3	TRBV20-1	NA	TGCAGTGCTAGAATCCAGACGGCAGATACGCAGTATTTT	CSARIQTADTQYF
NA	TRBJ1-2	TRBV12-3/TRBV12-4	many	TGTGCCAGCAGTTTACCCTCGGCCAGGGCTAACTATGGCTACACCTTC	CASSLPSARANYGYTF
TRBD1	TRBJ2-5	TRBV12-3/TRBV12-4	few	TGTGCCAGCAGTTCCTGGACAGGGAGGGAGACCCAGTACTTC	CASSSWTGRETQYF
NA	TRBJ1-1	TRBV20-1	NA	TGCAGTGCGACCATCTGGATAGAGAACACTGAAGCTTTCTTT	CSATIWIENTEAFF
NA	TRBJ2-5	TRBV7-9	many	TGTGCCAGCAGCTTAAATCGGGCAGGCGGAGAGACCCAGTACTTC	CASSLNRAGGETQYF
NA	TRBJ1-2	TRBV12-3/TRBV12-4	many	TGTGCCAGCACCCCGCCTTGGGGGCTACGAGCTAACTATGGCTACACCTTC	CASTPPWGLRANYGYTF
NA	TRBJ1-2	TRBV11-2	many	TGTGCCAGCAGTTTCCGCGGGGCTGGGGGCTACACCTTC	CASSFRGAGGYTF